This TCR beta chain was sequenced during a study of post-analysis software for immune sequencing data. Study-wide points: Among roughly five TRBV segments more frequent in patients than controls were TRBV5-6, TRBV5-1 and TRBV20-1.

The trim removed 4 bases at V and 2 bases at J, leaving 5 bases unmatched. The CDR3 length is 15 residues. Germline V CDR1 and CDR2: SEHNR, FQNEAQ (reference sequence). With respect to this clonotype: The target antigen is unknown.

Prepared TCR beta cDNA libraries contained unique molecular identifiers. From the PCR reads, TCRdb called clonotypes with MiXCR, one entry per CDR3 protein. The data show around 770,000 distinct CDR3 sequences, 46% seen once. The sequence was obtained from a girl under 18 with multiple sclerosis. The V call is TRBV7-9, the J call TRBJ2-3; 8 bases fit TRBD2. The sequencing input was blood. CDR3 sequence (DNA): TGTGCCAGCAGCTCCTTTAGCGGGAACACAGATACGCAGTATTTT. It is translated as CASSSFSGNTDTQYF.